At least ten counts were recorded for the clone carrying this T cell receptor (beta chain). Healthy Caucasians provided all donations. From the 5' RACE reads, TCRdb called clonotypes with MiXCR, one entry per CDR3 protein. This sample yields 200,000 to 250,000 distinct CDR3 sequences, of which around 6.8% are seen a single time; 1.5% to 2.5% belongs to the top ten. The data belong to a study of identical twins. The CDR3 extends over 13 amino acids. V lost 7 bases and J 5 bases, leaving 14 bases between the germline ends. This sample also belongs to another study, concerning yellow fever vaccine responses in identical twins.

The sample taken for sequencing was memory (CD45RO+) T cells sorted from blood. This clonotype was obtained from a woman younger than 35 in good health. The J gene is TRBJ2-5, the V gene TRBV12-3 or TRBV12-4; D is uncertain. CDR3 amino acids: CASKPLGWETQYF. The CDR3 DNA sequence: TGTGCCAGCAAGCCCCTAGGGTGGGAGACCCAGTACTTC.